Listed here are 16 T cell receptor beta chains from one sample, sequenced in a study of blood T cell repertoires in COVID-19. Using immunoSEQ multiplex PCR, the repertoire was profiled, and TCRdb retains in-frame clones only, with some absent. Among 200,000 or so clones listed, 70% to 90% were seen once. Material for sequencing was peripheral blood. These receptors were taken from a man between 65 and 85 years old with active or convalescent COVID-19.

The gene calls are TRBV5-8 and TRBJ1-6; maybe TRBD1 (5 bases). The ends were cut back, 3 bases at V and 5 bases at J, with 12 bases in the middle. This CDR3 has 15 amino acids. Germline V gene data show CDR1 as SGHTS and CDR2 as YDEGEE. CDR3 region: CASSSETAHNSPLHF. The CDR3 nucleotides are TGTGCCAGCAGCTCGGAGACAGCCCATAATTCACCCCTCCACTTT.

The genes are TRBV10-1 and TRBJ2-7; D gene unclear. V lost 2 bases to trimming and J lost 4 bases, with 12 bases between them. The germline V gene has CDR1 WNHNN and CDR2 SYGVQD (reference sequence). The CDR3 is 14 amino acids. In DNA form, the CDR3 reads TGCGCCAGCAGTGAGGGAGACGCCGGATACGAGCAGTACTTC. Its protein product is CASSEGDAGYEQYF.

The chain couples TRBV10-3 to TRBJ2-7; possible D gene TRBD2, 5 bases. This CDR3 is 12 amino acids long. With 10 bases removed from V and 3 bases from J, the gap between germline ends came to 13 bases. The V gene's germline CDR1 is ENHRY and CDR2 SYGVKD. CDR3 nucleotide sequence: TGTGCCACCGGACCGAGCGGCTACGAGCAGTACTTC. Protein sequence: CATGPSGYEQYF.

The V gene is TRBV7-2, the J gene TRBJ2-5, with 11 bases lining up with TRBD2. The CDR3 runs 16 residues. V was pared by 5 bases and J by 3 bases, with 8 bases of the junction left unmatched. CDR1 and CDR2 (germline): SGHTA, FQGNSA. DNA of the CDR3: TGTGCCAGCAGCCCCGGCACACTAGCGGGGGAAGAGACCCAGTACTTC. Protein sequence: CASSPGTLAGEETQYF.

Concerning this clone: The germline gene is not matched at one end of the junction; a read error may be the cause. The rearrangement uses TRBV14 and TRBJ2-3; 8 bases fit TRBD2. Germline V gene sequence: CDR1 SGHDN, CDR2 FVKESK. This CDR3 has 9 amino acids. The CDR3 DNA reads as TGTGCCAGCAGGACGACTAGCGATTTT. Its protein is CASRTTSDF.

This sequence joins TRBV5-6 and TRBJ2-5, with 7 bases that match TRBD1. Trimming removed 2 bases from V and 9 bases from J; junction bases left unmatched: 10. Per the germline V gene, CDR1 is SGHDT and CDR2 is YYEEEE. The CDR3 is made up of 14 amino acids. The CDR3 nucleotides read TGTGCCAGCAGCTTCAACAGGGGCCCGATGTCCCAGTACTTC. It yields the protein CASSFNRGPMSQYF.

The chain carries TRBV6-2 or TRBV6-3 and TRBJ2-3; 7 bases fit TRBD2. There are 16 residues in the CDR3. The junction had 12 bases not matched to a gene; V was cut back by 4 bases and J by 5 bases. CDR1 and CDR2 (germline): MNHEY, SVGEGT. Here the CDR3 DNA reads TGTGCCAGCAGTTCGGGGGGACCCTCTGTCAGAGATACGCAGTATTTT. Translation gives CASSSGGPSVRDTQYF.

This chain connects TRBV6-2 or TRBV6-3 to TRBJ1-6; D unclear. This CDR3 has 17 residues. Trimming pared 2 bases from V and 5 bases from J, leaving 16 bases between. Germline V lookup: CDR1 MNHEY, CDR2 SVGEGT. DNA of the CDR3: TGTGCCAGCAGTTACCAGAAGGTGGCAGCGGATAATTCACCCCTCCACTTT. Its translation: CASSYQKVAADNSPLHF.

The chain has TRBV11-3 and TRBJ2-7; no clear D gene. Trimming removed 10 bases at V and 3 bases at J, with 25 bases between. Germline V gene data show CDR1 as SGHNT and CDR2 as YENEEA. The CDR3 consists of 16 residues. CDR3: CAISSTAASECYEQYF. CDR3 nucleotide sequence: TGTGCCATTTCGAGCACAGCCGCATCAGAATGCTACGAGCAGTACTTC.

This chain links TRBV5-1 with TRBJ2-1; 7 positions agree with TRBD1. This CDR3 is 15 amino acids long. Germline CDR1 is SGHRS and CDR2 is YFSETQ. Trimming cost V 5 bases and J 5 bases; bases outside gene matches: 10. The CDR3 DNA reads TGCGCCAGCAGATCGGGACAGTCCCTGAACAATGAGCAGTTCTTC. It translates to CASRSGQSLNNEQFF. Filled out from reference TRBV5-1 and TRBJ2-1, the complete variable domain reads KAGVTQTPRYLIKTRGQQVTLSCSPISGHRSVSWYQQTPGQGLQFLFEYFSETQRNKGNFPGRFSGRQFSNSRSEMNVSTLELGDSALYLCASRSGQSLNNEQFFGPGTRLTVL.

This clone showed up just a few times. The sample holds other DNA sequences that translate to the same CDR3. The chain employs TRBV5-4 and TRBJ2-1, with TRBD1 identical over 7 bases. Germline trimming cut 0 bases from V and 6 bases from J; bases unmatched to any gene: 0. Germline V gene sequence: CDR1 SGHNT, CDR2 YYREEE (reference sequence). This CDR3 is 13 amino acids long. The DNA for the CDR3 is TGTGCCAGCAGCTTGGCAGGGGGCAATGAGCAGTTCTTC. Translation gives CASSLAGGNEQFF.

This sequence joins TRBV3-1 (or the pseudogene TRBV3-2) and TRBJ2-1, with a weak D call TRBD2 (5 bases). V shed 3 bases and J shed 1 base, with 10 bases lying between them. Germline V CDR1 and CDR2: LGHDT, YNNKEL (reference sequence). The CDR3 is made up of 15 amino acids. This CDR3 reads CASSHERGSYNEQFF. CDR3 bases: TGTGCCAGCAGCCATGAACGGGGATCCTACAATGAGCAGTTCTTC.

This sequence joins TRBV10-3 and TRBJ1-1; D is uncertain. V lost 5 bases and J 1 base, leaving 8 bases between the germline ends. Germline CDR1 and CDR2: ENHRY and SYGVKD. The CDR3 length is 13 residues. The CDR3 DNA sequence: TGTGCCATCAGTTCGACACCGAACACTGAAGCTTTCTTT. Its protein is CAISSTPNTEAFF.

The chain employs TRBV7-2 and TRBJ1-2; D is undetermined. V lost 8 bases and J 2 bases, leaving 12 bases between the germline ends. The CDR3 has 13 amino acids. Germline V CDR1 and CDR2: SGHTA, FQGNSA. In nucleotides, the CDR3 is TGTGCCAGCGCTCCAACAGCCAACTATGGCTACACCTTC. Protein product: CASAPTANYGYTF.

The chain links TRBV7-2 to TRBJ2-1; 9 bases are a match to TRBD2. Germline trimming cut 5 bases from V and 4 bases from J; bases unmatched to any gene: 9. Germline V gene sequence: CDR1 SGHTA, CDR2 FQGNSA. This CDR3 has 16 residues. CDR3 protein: CASSQVGGRVYNEQFF. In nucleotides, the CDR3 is TGTGCCAGCAGCCAGGTCGGCGGGAGGGTGTACAATGAGCAGTTCTTC.

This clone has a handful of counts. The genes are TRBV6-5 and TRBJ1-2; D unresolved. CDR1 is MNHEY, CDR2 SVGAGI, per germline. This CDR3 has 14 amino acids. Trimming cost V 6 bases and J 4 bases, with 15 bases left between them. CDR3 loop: CASSPLGGFYGYTF. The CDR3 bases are TGTGCCAGCAGCCCCCTCGGAGGGTTCTATGGCTACACCTTC.